This T cell receptor beta chain was captured in a study of cytomegalovirus exposure and HLA in healthy donors. Study-wide background: Among the roughly 430 genotyped donors, 65% to 85% were placed in the Caucasian-associated ancestry cluster.

Study results and limitations: Previous analysis showed most TCR beta V segments were productive about 90% or about 30% of the time.

At the time of sampling, donors were nominally healthy, though unrecorded immune exposures were likely. Germline values: CDR1 SGHTA, CDR2 FQGNSA. J lost 4 bases, V lost 2 bases, and 11 bases had no gene match. This CDR3 contains 17 residues. 13 Jbeta primers and 60 Vbeta primers were used for the PCR. Only in-frame clones appear in the TCRdb table, and some are missing; sequencing was by immunoSEQ multiplex PCR. This sample has approximately 210,000 clones; over 80% occur once, and the top ten carry 1.3%. This clone was detected only a few times. The antigen is unknown. Sequenced: PBMCs. This TCR derives from a man aged 25-45 years in good health and CMV-seronegative. The chain is built from TRBV7-2 and TRBJ2-5; 9 nucleotides match TRBD1. The CDR3 protein is CASSLQSGTGRGETQYF. DNA of the CDR3: TGTGCCAGCAGCTTACAGTCCGGGACAGGGCGGGGAGAGACCCAGTACTTC.